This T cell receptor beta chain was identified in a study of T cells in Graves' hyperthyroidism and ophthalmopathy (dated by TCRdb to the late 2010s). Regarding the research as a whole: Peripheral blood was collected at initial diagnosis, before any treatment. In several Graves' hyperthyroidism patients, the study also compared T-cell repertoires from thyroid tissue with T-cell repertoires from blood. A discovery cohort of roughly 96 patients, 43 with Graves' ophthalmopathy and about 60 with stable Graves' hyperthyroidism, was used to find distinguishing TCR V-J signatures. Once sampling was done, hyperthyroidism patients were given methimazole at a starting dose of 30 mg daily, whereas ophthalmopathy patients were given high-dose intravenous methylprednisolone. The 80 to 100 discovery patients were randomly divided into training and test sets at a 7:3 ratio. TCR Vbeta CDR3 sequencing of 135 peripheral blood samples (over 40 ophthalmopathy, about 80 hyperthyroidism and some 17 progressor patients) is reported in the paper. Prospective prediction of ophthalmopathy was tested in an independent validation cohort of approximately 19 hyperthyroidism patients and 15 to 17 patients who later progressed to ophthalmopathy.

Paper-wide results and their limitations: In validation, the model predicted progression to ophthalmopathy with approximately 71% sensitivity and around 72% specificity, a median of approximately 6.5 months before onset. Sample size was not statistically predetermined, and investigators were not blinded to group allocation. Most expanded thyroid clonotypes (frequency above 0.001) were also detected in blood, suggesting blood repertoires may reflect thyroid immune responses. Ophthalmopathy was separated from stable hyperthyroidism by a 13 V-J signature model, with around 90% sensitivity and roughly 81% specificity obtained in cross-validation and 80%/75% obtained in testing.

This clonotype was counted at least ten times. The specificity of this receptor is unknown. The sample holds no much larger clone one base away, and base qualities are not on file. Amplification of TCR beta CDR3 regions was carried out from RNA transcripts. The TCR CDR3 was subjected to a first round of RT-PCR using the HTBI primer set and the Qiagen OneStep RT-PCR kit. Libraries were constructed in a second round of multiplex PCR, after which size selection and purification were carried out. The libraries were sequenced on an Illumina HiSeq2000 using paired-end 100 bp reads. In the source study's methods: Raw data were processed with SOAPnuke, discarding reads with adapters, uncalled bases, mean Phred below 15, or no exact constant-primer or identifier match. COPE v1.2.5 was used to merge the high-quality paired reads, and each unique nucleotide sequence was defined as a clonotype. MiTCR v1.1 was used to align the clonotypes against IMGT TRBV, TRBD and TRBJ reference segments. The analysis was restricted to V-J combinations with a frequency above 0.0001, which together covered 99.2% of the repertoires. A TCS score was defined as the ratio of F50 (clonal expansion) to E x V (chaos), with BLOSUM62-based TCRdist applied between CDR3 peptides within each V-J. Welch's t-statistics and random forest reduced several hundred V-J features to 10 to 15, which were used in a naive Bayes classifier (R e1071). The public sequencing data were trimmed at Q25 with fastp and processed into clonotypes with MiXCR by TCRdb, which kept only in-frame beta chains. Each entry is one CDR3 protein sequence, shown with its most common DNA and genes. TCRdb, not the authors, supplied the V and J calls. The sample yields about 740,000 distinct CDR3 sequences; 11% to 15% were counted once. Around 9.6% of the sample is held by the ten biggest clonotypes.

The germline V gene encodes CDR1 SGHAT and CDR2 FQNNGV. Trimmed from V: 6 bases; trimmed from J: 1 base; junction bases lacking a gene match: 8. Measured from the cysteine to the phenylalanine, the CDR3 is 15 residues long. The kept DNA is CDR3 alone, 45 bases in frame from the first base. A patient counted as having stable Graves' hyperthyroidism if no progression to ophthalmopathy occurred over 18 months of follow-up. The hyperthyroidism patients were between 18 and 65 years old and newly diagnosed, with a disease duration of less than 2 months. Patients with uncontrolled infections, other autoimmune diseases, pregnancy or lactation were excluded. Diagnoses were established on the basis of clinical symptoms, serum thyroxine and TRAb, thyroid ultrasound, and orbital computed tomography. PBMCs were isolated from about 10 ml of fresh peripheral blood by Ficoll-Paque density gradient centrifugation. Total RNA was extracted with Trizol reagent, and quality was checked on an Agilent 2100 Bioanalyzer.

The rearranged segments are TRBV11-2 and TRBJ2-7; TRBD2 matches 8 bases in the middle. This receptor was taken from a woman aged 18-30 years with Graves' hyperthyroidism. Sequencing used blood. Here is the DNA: TGTGCCAGCAGTTCTGGGCCTAGCGGGTCCTACGAGCAGTACTTC. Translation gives CASSSGPSGSYEQYF.